This T cell receptor (beta chain) stems from a study of T cells in Graves' hyperthyroidism and ophthalmopathy. There were TCR beta CDR3 regions amplified from RNA transcripts. The HTBI primer set drove a first-round RT-PCR of the TCR CDR3. Using its own MiXCR run on the multiplex PCR reads, TCRdb lists one record per CDR3 protein. Here the sample spans about 500,000 distinct CDR3 sequences, more than 15% being singletons. CDR1 and CDR2 from the germline V gene are MNHNS and SASEGT. This CDR3 comprises 15 residues. Germline trimming cut 10 bases from V and 6 bases from J; bases unmatched to any gene: 11. From 9 to 10 ml of fresh peripheral blood, PBMCs were isolated.

V gene TRBV6-1 combines with J gene TRBJ2-2; 10 nucleotides agree with TRBD1. Input material: blood. The sequence was collected from a woman between 18 and 29 years old with Graves' ophthalmopathy. CDR3 sequence: CATLKGQGIAGELFF. The CDR3, as DNA: TGTGCCACCTTAAAGGGACAGGGGATAGCCGGGGAGCTGTTTTTT.